This TCR beta chain derives from a study of T cells in localized non-small cell lung cancer. Only in-frame clones appear in the TCRdb table, and some are missing; sequencing was by immunoSEQ multiplex PCR. The sample lists about 28,000 clones, 84% occurring once. Study results and caveats: Because researchers sequenced only one region of the tumor, heterogeneity is still possible. A median about 54 of the top 100 tumor clones appeared in adjacent lung.

Trimming shortened V by 5 bases and J by 4 bases, and 16 bases separated the two germline ends. The germline V gene has CDR1 PRHDT and CDR2 FYEKMQ (reference sequence). The CDR3 length is 15 residues. A word on this clone: Its specificity is not known.

This sequence was found in a man aged 35-75 years with stage III lung adenocarcinoma. The chain has TRBV13 and TRBJ2-3; tentative D call: TRBD1 (8 bases). Sequenced material: peripheral blood mononuclear cells, taken before any cancer treatment. The DNA for the CDR3 is TGTGCCAGCAGCCTACAGGGGGGGGGACCAGATACGCAGTATTTT. It encodes CASSLQGGGPDTQYF. The full variable domain, rest sourced from reference TRBV13 and TRBJ2-3, is AAGVIQSPRHLIKEKRETATLKCYPIPRHDTVYWYQQGPGQDPQFLISFYEKMQSDKGSIPDRFSAQQFSDYHSELNMSSLELGDSALYFCASSLQGGGPDTQYFGPGTRLTVL.